Reported below is one TCR beta chain. The antigen remains undetermined. The data were produced by immunoSEQ multiplex PCR, yet TCRdb's version contains in-frame clones alone and is incomplete. Counted here are under 13,000 clones, roughly 77% occurring once; the ten biggest clones make up around a sixth. The data derive from a study of CD4 T cells in relation to SARS-CoV-2 and coronaviruses. About the study: PBMCs were cultured with antigen for around nine days before TCR beta sequencing. Regarding the study as a whole: Samples before the pandemic and after infection were not matched within any donor. No crossreactivity against non-spike viral proteins was tested here.

Germline V lookup: CDR1 SGHAT, CDR2 FQNNGV. This CDR3 spans 13 amino acids. Trimming took 0 bases from V and 4 from J, leaving 5 bases between them. The unexposed donors gave CD4+ T cells in about 2011-2018, prior to COVID-19. Isolation of CD4+ T cells took place after approximately 11 days in culture. The chain links TRBV11-2 to TRBJ2-3; D ambiguous. The receptor was derived from a human donor in good health. The sample consisted of CD4+ T cells from PBMCs, cultured in vitro. In nucleotides, the CDR3 is TGTGCCAGCAGCTTAGATCGGCCAGATACGCAGTATTTT. It encodes CASSLDRPDTQYF. The full variable domain, rest sourced from reference TRBV11-2 and TRBJ2-3, is EAGVAQSPRYKIIEKRQSVAFWCNPISGHATLYWYQQILGQGPKLLIQFQNNGVVDDSQLPKDRFSAERLKGVDSTLKIQPAKLEDSAVYLCASSLDRPDTQYFGPGTRLTVL.